This T cell receptor (beta chain) was identified during a study of OX40 agonist ivuxolimab in advanced cancers. About the research overall: The patients received ivuxolimab by intravenous route every 2 weeks at 0.01 to 10 mg/kg.

By share of the sample, this clone is medium-sized. Sequenced by immunoSEQ multiplex PCR; TCRdb stores in-frame clones only, minus some. The top ten clones hold 0.76% of a sample with about 77,000 clones, around 82% of them seen once. The specimen comprised CD4+ or CD8+ T cells sorted from blood, sampled in a trial of the OX40 agonist ivuxolimab. This receptor was taken from an adult with an advanced solid tumor such as melanoma, head and neck, liver or kidney cancer.

The CDR3 loop reads CASQPTDNQPQHF. The CDR3 DNA is TGTGCCAGCCAACCGACGGACAATCAGCCCCAGCATTTT. J is TRBJ1-5 and V is TRBV10-3; D gene unclear. Between the trimmed V and J ends, which lost 10 bases and 3 bases, there was a span of 13 bases. The germline V gene has CDR1 ENHRY and CDR2 SYGVKD. The CDR3 consists of 13 residues.